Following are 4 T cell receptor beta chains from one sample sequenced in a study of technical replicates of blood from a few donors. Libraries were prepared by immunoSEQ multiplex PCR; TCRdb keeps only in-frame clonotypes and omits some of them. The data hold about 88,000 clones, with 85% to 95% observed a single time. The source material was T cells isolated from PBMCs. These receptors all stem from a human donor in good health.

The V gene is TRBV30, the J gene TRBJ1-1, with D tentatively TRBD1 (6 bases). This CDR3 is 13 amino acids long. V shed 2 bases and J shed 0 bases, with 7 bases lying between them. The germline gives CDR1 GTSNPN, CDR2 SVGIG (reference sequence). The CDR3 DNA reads TGTGCCTGGAGTCCAGGGGTGAACACTGAAGCTTTCTTT. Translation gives CAWSPGVNTEAFF.

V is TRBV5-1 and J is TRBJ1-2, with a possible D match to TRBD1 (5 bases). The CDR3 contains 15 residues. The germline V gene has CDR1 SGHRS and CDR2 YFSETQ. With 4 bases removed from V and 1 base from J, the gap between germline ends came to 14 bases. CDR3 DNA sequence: TGCGCCAGCAGCGCCGGGGGGGGACGTAACTATGGCTACACCTTC. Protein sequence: CASSAGGGRNYGYTF.

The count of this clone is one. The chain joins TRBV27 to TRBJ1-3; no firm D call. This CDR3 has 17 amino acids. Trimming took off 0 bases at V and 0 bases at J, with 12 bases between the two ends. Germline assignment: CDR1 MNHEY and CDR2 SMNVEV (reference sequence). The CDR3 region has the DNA TGTGCCAGCAGTTTATCTCACCCTAATTACTCTGGAAACACCATATATTTT. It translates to CASSLSHPNYSGNTIYF.

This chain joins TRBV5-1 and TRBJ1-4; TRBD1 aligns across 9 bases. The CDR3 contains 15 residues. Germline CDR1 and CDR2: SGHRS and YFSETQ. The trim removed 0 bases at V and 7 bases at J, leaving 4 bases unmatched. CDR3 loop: CASSLGDRDSEKLFF. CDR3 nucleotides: TGCGCCAGCAGCTTGGGGGACAGGGATTCTGAAAAACTGTTTTTT.